Listed here is a single TCR beta chain. This sample stems from a study of regulatory T cells in long-lasting Graves disease. The ends lost 5 bases at V and 2 bases at J; junction bases unmatched: 6. The CDR3 spans 14 residues. Germline V gives CDR1 SGHNT, CDR2 YYREEE (reference sequence). CDR3-region Arm-PCR and iRepertoire HTBI primers produced the TCR beta libraries. TCRdb reanalysed the multiplex PCR reads using MiXCR and keeps one entry per CDR3 protein. The table shows a few hundred thousand distinct CDR3 sequences, with around 20% occurring only once. Time point of the sample: persistent/refractory GD, antithyroid drugs over 5 years with positive TRAb. PBMCs provided the RNA from which the TCR library was made.

This TCR was recovered from a female donor with Graves disease. The material sequenced was peripheral blood mononuclear cells (PBMCs), taken when the disease was refractory, from a patient treated with antithyroid drugs. The chain uses TRBV5-4 and TRBJ1-2, with 7 bases matching TRBD1. CDR3: CASSGEGANYGYTF. CDR3 nucleotides: TGTGCCAGCAGTGGGGAGGGGGCGAACTATGGCTACACCTTC.